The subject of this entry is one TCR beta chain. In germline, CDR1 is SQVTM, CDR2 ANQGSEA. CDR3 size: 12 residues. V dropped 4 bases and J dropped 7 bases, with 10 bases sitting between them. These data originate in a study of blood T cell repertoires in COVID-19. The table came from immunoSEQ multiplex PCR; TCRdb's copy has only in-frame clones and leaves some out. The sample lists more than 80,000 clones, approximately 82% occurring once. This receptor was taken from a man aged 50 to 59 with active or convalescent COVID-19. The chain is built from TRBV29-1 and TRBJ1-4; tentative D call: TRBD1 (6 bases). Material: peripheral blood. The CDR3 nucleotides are TGCAGCGTTGGACAGGTCGGTGAAAAACTGTTTTTT. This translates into CSVGQVGEKLFF.